Below are 3 T cell receptor beta chains sequenced from a single sample in a study of OX40 agonist ivuxolimab in advanced cancers. The assay was immunoSEQ multiplex PCR, and TCRdb's table has in-frame clones only and misses some. The sample lists tens of thousands of clones, 85% to 90% seen once, with approximately 11% in the top ten. Source: CD4+ or CD8+ T cells sorted from blood, taken in a trial of the OX40 agonist ivuxolimab. These receptors all stem from an adult with an advanced solid tumor such as melanoma, head and neck, liver or kidney cancer.

CDR3 loop: CASRRDRGLVYGYTF. CDR3 DNA: TGTGCCAGCAGGAGGGACAGGGGGCTAGTCTATGGCTACACCTTC. The chain employs TRBV2 and TRBJ1-2, with 12 bases aligning to TRBD1. Germline CDR1 reads SNHLY; CDR2 reads FYNNEI. Germline trimming cut 6 bases from V and 4 bases from J; bases unmatched to any gene: 6. This CDR3 has 15 residues. Together with reference TRBV2 and TRBJ1-2, the CDR3 gives the full variable domain: EPEVTQTPSHQVTQMGQEVILRCVPISNHLYFYWYRQILGQKVEFLVSFYNNEISEKSEIFDDQFSVERPDGSNFTLKIRSTKLEDSAMYFCASRRDRGLVYGYTFGSGTRLTVV.

This chain uses TRBV7-6 with TRBJ1-1; 7 nucleotides line up with TRBD1. The junction had 5 bases not matched to a gene; V was cut back by 5 bases and J by 2 bases. Germline CDR1 reads SGHVS; CDR2 reads FNYEAQ. CDR3 length: 14 amino acids. The CDR3 spells CASSNWDSNTEAFF. Here the CDR3 DNA reads TGTGCCAGCAGCAACTGGGACAGCAACACTGAAGCTTTCTTT.

The chain joins TRBV9 to TRBJ2-7; 8 nucleotides align to TRBD2. After removal of 4 bases from V and 3 bases from J, the junction contained 6 bases not matched to a gene. Germline V gene lookup returns CDR1 SGDLS and CDR2 YYNGEE. The CDR3 sequence is 14 residues long. The CDR3 loop is CASSPPGGHYEQYF. As DNA, the CDR3 is TGTGCCAGCAGCCCCCCGGGGGGGCACTACGAGCAGTACTTC.